The rows below give T cell receptor beta chains drawn from one sample of a study of regulatory T cells in long-lasting Graves disease. TCRdb re-called the multiplex PCR reads with MiXCR, one entry per CDR3 protein. The sample lists roughly 400,000 distinct CDR3 sequences; about a sixth were seen once. This sample was shared with a second study, whose subject was T cells in Graves' hyperthyroidism and ophthalmopathy.

Sequencing used peripheral blood mononuclear cells (PBMCs), obtained at new diagnosis, from a patient treated with antithyroid drugs. The receptors were gathered from a woman aged 18 to 35 with Graves disease. CDR3s include the opening cysteine and the closing phenylalanine or tryptophan. The order of the fields is D gene, clone size, J gene, CDR3 length, V gene, CDR3 protein, CDR3 DNA. The D gene is left open where the match is weak. For some rows the clone size is stated as once, few or many, or as a class when expanded; others skip it.

D gene: -; clone size: many; J gene: TRBJ1-2; CDR3 length: 13; V gene: TRBV11-1; CDR3 protein: CASSLIVGLGYTF; CDR3 DNA: TGTGCCAGCAGCTTAATAGTGGGGCTCGGCTACACCTTC
D gene: -; clone size: many; J gene: TRBJ1-1; CDR3 length: 18; V gene: TRBV24-1; CDR3 protein: CATSALTLPVRPNTEAFF; CDR3 DNA: TGTGCCACCAGTGCCTTGACGCTTCCAGTACGACCGAACACTGAAGCTTTCTTT
D gene: -; clone size: many; J gene: TRBJ2-3; CDR3 length: 16; V gene: TRBV7-8; CDR3 protein: CASSLAGTALTDTQYF; CDR3 DNA: TGTGCCAGCAGCTTAGCCGGGACGGCCCTCACAGATACGCAGTATTTT
D gene: TRBD1; clone size: few; J gene: TRBJ2-3; CDR3 length: 16; V gene: TRBV30; CDR3 protein: CAWSEGTGGVWDTQYF; CDR3 DNA: TGTGCCTGGAGTGAGGGGACAGGGGGAGTGTGGGATACGCAGTATTTT
D gene: -; clone size: few; J gene: TRBJ1-5; CDR3 length: 12; V gene: TRBV27; CDR3 protein: CASSPRGDTQHF; CDR3 DNA: TGTGCCAGCAGTCCTAGGGGAGATACGCAGCATTTT
D gene: -; clone size: -; J gene: TRBJ2-7; CDR3 length: 16; V gene: TRBV4-1; CDR3 protein: CASSQDPLTSRYEQYF; CDR3 DNA: TGCGCCAGCAGCCAAGATCCGCTTACTAGTCGCTACGAGCAGTACTTC
D gene: -; clone size: -; J gene: TRBJ1-4; CDR3 length: 13; V gene: TRBV30; CDR3 protein: CAWSVIGNEKLFF; CDR3 DNA: TGTGCCTGGAGTGTAATCGGTAACGAAAAACTGTTTTTT
D gene: TRBD2; clone size: many; J gene: TRBJ2-3; CDR3 length: 14; V gene: TRBV28; CDR3 protein: CASSLGRRTDTQYF; CDR3 DNA: TGTGCCAGCAGTCTCGGGAGGAGGACAGATACGCAGTATTTT
D gene: -; clone size: -; J gene: TRBJ1-5; CDR3 length: 15; V gene: TRBV6-1; CDR3 protein: CASSGWGGDNQPQHF; CDR3 DNA: TGTGCCAGCAGTGGATGGGGGGGTGACAATCAGCCCCAGCATTTT
D gene: -; clone size: many; J gene: TRBJ2-3; CDR3 length: 15; V gene: TRBV5-1; CDR3 protein: CASSPESGPGDTQYF; CDR3 DNA: TGCGCCAGCAGCCCCGAGTCGGGGCCCGGAGATACGCAGTATTTT
D gene: TRBD2; clone size: many; J gene: TRBJ2-7; CDR3 length: 14; V gene: TRBV6-1; CDR3 protein: CASQIAGISYEQYF; CDR3 DNA: TGTGCCAGTCAAATAGCGGGGATCTCCTACGAGCAGTACTTC
D gene: -; clone size: -; J gene: TRBJ1-6; CDR3 length: 15; V gene: TRBV12-3/TRBV12-4; CDR3 protein: CASSLNGQGGSPLHF; CDR3 DNA: TGTGCCAGCAGTTTAAATGGGCAGGGTGGTTCACCCCTCCACTTT
D gene: TRBD1; clone size: many; J gene: TRBJ1-4; CDR3 length: 15; V gene: TRBV28; CDR3 protein: CASSWTGVFKEKLFF; CDR3 DNA: TGTGCCAGCAGTTGGACAGGGGTTTTTAAAGAAAAACTGTTTTTT
D gene: TRBD2; clone size: many; J gene: TRBJ2-5; CDR3 length: 16; V gene: TRBV5-1; CDR3 protein: CASQLGLAGRTETQYF; CDR3 DNA: TGCGCCAGCCAGTTAGGACTAGCGGGAAGGACAGAGACCCAGTACTTC
D gene: -; clone size: -; J gene: TRBJ1-1; CDR3 length: 18; V gene: TRBV19; CDR3 protein: CASSNPPLLRRINTEAFF; CDR3 DNA: TGTGCCAGTAGTAACCCACCATTGCTCCGACGGATAAACACTGAAGCTTTCTTT
D gene: -; clone size: many; J gene: TRBJ1-2; CDR3 length: 15; V gene: TRBV7-6; CDR3 protein: CASSPWGTSNYGYTF; CDR3 DNA: TGTGCCAGCAGCCCTTGGGGGACCTCCAACTATGGCTACACCTTC
D gene: TRBD1; clone size: many; J gene: TRBJ1-2; CDR3 length: 15; V gene: TRBV6-5; CDR3 protein: CASSYSPTGTNGYTF; CDR3 DNA: TGTGCCAGCAGTTACTCGCCGACAGGGACGAATGGCTACACCTTC
D gene: -; clone size: few; J gene: TRBJ1-1; CDR3 length: 12; V gene: TRBV5-1; CDR3 protein: CASSLYSGGAFF; CDR3 DNA: TGCGCCAGCAGCTTGTATTCGGGGGGAGCTTTCTTT
D gene: -; clone size: many; J gene: TRBJ2-3; CDR3 length: 13; V gene: TRBV15; CDR3 protein: CATSRDFTDTQYF; CDR3 DNA: TGTGCCACCAGCAGGGATTTCACAGATACGCAGTATTTT
D gene: -; clone size: few; J gene: TRBJ2-7; CDR3 length: 13; V gene: TRBV30; CDR3 protein: CAWSEQGRYEQYF; CDR3 DNA: TGTGCCTGGAGTGAACAGGGCCGCTACGAGCAGTACTTC
D gene: -; clone size: few; J gene: TRBJ2-7; CDR3 length: 17; V gene: TRBV19; CDR3 protein: CASSRAIGALNSYEQYF; CDR3 DNA: TGTGCCAGTAGTCGCGCGATCGGGGCCCTAAACTCCTACGAGCAGTACTTC
D gene: -; clone size: once; J gene: TRBJ2-7; CDR3 length: 13; V gene: TRBV15; CDR3 protein: CATSEVRTYEQYF; CDR3 DNA: TGTGCCACCAGCGAAGTCCGGACCTACGAGCAGTACTTC
D gene: -; clone size: -; J gene: TRBJ2-5; CDR3 length: 17; V gene: TRBV5-4; CDR3 protein: CASSLAPTRSPRETQYF; CDR3 DNA: TGTGCCAGCAGCTTGGCCCCTACTAGATCGCCCAGGGAGACCCAGTACTTC
D gene: TRBD2; clone size: -; J gene: TRBJ2-2; CDR3 length: 16; V gene: TRBV7-6; CDR3 protein: CASSRDSGRAAGELFF; CDR3 DNA: TGTGCCAGCAGCCGGGACAGCGGGAGGGCGGCCGGGGAGCTGTTTTTT
D gene: -; clone size: many; J gene: TRBJ2-2; CDR3 length: 15; V gene: TRBV2; CDR3 protein: CASSTPRQNTGELFF; CDR3 DNA: TGTGCCAGCAGTACCCCTAGACAGAACACCGGGGAGCTGTTTTTT
D gene: -; clone size: many; J gene: TRBJ2-3; CDR3 length: 12; V gene: TRBV30; CDR3 protein: CAWSLGTDTQYF; CDR3 DNA: TGTGCCTGGAGTCTCGGCACAGATACGCAGTATTTT